The 29 T cell receptor beta chains below all came from one sample that was sequenced in a study of a mutant IDH1 vaccine in newly diagnosed glioma. Here immunoSEQ multiplex PCR was the method, and the copy in TCRdb shows in-frame clones only, minus some. The data show about 59,000 clones, with approximately 91% seen just once and roughly 2.5% held by the top ten. The time point denotes: baseline, week 1 (first vaccination visit). Described treatment: pre-vaccination baseline after standard-of-care therapy. The specimen comprised PBMCs, sampled from a glioma patient treated with radiotherapy, temozolomide or both. The receptors were gathered from a man aged 50-59 years with glioma.

V usage is TRBV29-1 and J usage is TRBJ2-5, with D tentatively TRBD1 (6 bases). The J call may be wrong; the DNA end is better matched by TRBJ2-7. The germline V gene has CDR1 SQVTM and CDR2 ANQGSEA. The CDR3 has 13 amino acids. The CDR3 DNA follows: TGCAGCGTTGTGGGACAAGGGGGCTACGAGCAGTACTTC. Translating gives CSVVGQGGYEQYF.

This chain connects TRBV7-9 to TRBJ1-1; no reliable D call. CDR1 is SEHNR and CDR2 is FQNEAQ in the germline V gene (reference sequence). V was pared by 8 bases and J by 1 base, with 17 bases between. The CDR3 has 15 amino acids. CDR3 sequence: CASQKRSLGNTEAFF. As DNA, the CDR3 is TGTGCCAGCCAGAAACGGTCCCTCGGGAACACTGAAGCTTTCTTT.

V gene TRBV2 combines with J gene TRBJ2-3; 9 bases are a match to TRBD2. The germline V gene encodes CDR1 SNHLY and CDR2 FYNNEI. V dropped 8 bases and J dropped 0; count of bases not matched to a gene: 6. This CDR3 region has 15 residues. The chain's CDR3 is CASDTSGLSTDTQYF. The CDR3 DNA follows: TGTGCCAGCGACACTAGCGGGCTTAGCACAGATACGCAGTATTTT.

The genes are TRBV7-5 and TRBJ2-7. TRBV7-5 is a pseudogene. The CDR3 is made up of 13 amino acids. The CDR3 DNA reads as TGTGCCAGAAGTAAAAGGACGGGTAGAGAGCAGTACTTC. It specifies CARSKRTGREQYF.

Details on this clone: Germline and junction disagree at one end, which may indicate a read error. V is TRBV7-7 and J is TRBJ2-3, with a tentative D call TRBD2 (8 bases). Germline-derived CDR1 and CDR2 are SSHAT and FNYEAQ (reference sequence). The CDR3 loop spans 14 amino acids. CDR3 in DNA: TGTGCTAGCAGCTTAGCGGGGACAGCAGATACGCAGTATTTT. Amino acid sequence: CASSLAGTADTQYF. Full variable domain (outside the CDR3, taken from reference TRBV7-7 and TRBJ2-3): GAGVSQSPRYKVTKRGQDVTLRCDPISSHATLYWYQQALGQGPEFLTYFNYEAQPDKSGLPSDRFSAERPEGSISTLTIQRTEQRDSAMYRCASSLAGTADTQYFGPGTRLTVL.

The chain joins TRBV5-1 to TRBJ2-3, with TRBD2 identical over 7 bases. Germline loops: CDR1 SGHRS, CDR2 YFSETQ. The CDR3 length is 13 residues. The junction had 4 bases not matched to a gene; V was cut back by 5 bases and J by 4 bases. CDR3 protein: CASRGAGADTQYF. In DNA form, the CDR3 reads TGCGCCAGCAGAGGTGCGGGAGCAGATACGCAGTATTTT.

The V gene is TRBV28, the J gene TRBJ2-7; 11 bases are a match to TRBD1. This CDR3 spans 16 amino acids. Germline V lookup: CDR1 MDHEN, CDR2 SYDVKM. J lost 6 bases, V lost 3 bases, and 10 bases had no gene match. This CDR3 is CASSFPAGTGGGEQYF. The CDR3 coding sequence is TGTGCCAGCAGTTTCCCCGCCGGGACAGGGGGTGGCGAGCAGTACTTC.

The genes are TRBV6-5 and TRBJ2-1, with 7 positions matching TRBD1. The CDR3 runs 14 residues. Germline CDR1 is MNHEY and CDR2 is SVGAGI. The V segment lost 0 bases and the J segment 8 bases; nucleotides outside the gene matches: 4. CDR3 in DNA: TGTGCCAGCAGTTACTCAGGGGGCTGGGATGAGCAGTTCTTC. As protein: CASSYSGGWDEQFF.

The J gene is TRBJ1-2, the V gene TRBV5-4, with D uncertain. The CDR3 consists of 14 residues. Germline values: CDR1 SGHNT, CDR2 YYREEE (reference sequence). V dropped 0 bases and J dropped 6 bases, with 12 bases sitting between them. CDR3 loop: CASSLARDPDGYTF. In DNA form, the CDR3 reads TGTGCCAGCAGCTTGGCCCGGGATCCCGATGGCTACACCTTC.

The V and J genes are TRBV2 and TRBJ1-1; possibly TRBD1 for D (5 bases). V was clipped by 8 bases and J by 1 base, with 5 bases between them. This CDR3 has 11 residues. Germline-derived CDR1 and CDR2 are SNHLY and FYNNEI. The CDR3: CASQGNTEAFF. DNA for the CDR3: TGTGCCAGCCAGGGGAACACTGAAGCTTTCTTT.

V usage is TRBV2 and J usage is TRBJ1-5; 7 bases are shared with TRBD1. This CDR3 contains 13 residues. V shed 2 bases and J 5 bases; nucleotides not matched to a gene: 0. Germline CDR1 and CDR2: SNHLY and FYNNEI. The CDR3 DNA is TGTGCCAGCAGTGAACAGGGGGATCAGCCCCAGCATTTT. Its translation: CASSEQGDQPQHF.

The V gene is TRBV5-4, the J gene TRBJ1-1; 7 bases are shared with TRBD1. Germline V lookup: CDR1 SGHNT, CDR2 YYREEE (reference sequence). With 4 bases clipped from V and 2 bases from J, the junction kept 5 bases outside the gene matches. CDR3 length: 14 amino acids. CDR3 loop: CASSLDRLNTEAFF. CDR3 DNA sequence: TGTGCCAGCAGCCTGGACAGGTTAAACACTGAAGCTTTCTTT.

The J gene is TRBJ2-5, the V gene TRBV4-1; 8 bases match TRBD1. From germline, CDR1 is MGHRA and CDR2 YSYEKL. The CDR3 is 16 amino acids. V trimming: 1 base; J trimming: 3 bases; junction bases outside the gene matches: 7. DNA of the CDR3: TGCGCCAGCAGCCAAGGCCCAGGGGGCAGGGAAGAGACCCAGTACTTC. Its protein is CASSQGPGGREETQYF.

This rearrangement joins TRBV5-4 to TRBJ2-1, with no clear D. V was pared by 2 bases and J by 7 bases, with 19 bases between. The CDR3 extends over 16 amino acids. In germline, CDR1 is SGHNT, CDR2 YYREEE (reference sequence). CDR3 sequence reads: CASSLYVVISGNEQFF. Written as DNA, the CDR3 is TGTGCCAGCAGCTTATATGTTGTCATCTCGGGTAATGAGCAGTTCTTC.

This clone was found a few times. V and J are TRBV28 and TRBJ2-7; D call uncertain. Germline-derived CDR1 and CDR2 are MDHEN and SYDVKM. V lost 3 bases and J 3 bases, leaving 9 bases between the germline ends. This CDR3 comprises 13 residues. In DNA, the CDR3 is TGTGCCAGCAGTTTCTATGATGGCTACGAGCAGTACTTC. It translates to CASSFYDGYEQYF.

The V call is TRBV7-9, the J call TRBJ2-5, with a weak D call TRBD2 (6 bases). Trimming removed 7 bases from V and 9 bases from J, with 15 bases in between. The CDR3 consists of 12 residues. The germline V gene has CDR1 SEHNR and CDR2 FQNEAQ (reference sequence). CDR3 sequence: CASTAGILAQYF. The CDR3 bases are TGTGCCAGCACGGCGGGGATTCTGGCCCAGTACTTC.

The V call is TRBV21-1, the J call TRBJ2-3. TRBV21-1 is reported as a pseudogene. The CDR3 covers 15 residues. This chain's CDR3 is CASSKERAGAESWYF. The CDR3 DNA is TGTGCCAGCAGCAAAGAGCGGGCAGGGGCGGAATCGTGGTATTTT.

The V call is TRBV10-1, the J call TRBJ2-1; TRBD2 matches at 8 bases. J lost 5 bases, V lost 6 bases, and 12 bases had no gene match. Germline CDR1 WNHNN, CDR2 SYGVQD (reference sequence). This CDR3 has 16 residues. The CDR3, as DNA: TGCGCCAGCAGCGCCTCGGTAGGAGCGGGAGACAATGAGCAGTTCTTC. Translation: CASSASVGAGDNEQFF.

This clone was seen once. The rearrangement links TRBV2 to TRBJ1-5; D is ambiguous. Germline CDR1 is SNHLY and CDR2 is FYNNEI. V shed 0 bases and J shed 0 bases, with 9 bases lying between them. CDR3 size: 16 residues. The CDR3 nucleotides read TGTGCCAGCAGTGAAGCAGGAGTGAATAGCAATCAGCCCCAGCATTTT. The encoded protein is CASSEAGVNSNQPQHF.

The chain is built from TRBV2 and TRBJ1-2; D may be TRBD1 (6 bases). V lost 8 bases to trimming and J lost 6 bases, with 19 bases between them. CDR1 and CDR2 (germline): SNHLY, FYNNEI. This CDR3 is built from 14 residues. As DNA, the CDR3 is TGTGCCAGCTCGAGAGGACAGAGGGTAGATGGCTACACCTTC. Translating it yields CASSRGQRVDGYTF.

CDR3 coding DNA: TGTGCCAGCAGTTTATCTTTACAGGGTGCCGTTTTGTATGGCTACACCTTC. Its translation is CASSLSLQGAVLYGYTF. This chain connects TRBV27 to TRBJ1-2; D is perhaps TRBD1 (6 bases). Trimming took off 0 bases at V and 5 bases at J, with 19 bases between the two ends. CDR1 is MNHEY, CDR2 SMNVEV, per germline (reference sequence). CDR3 length equals 17 residues.

The V gene is TRBV29-1, the J gene TRBJ2-5; 7 bases are shared with TRBD1. This CDR3 comprises 15 residues. The V and J ends lost 1 base and 0 bases, in that order; junction bases with no gene match: 5. Germline V lookup: CDR1 SQVTM, CDR2 ANQGSEA. CDR3 DNA sequence: TGCAGCGTTGAAGTCCCGGGACAGCACCAAGAGACCCAGTACTTC. Translation: CSVEVPGQHQETQYF.

This rearrangement joins TRBV28 to TRBJ1-5; tentative D call: TRBD1 (5 bases). In germline, CDR1 is MDHEN, CDR2 SYDVKM. The CDR3 runs 14 residues. V was clipped by 9 bases and J by 2 bases, with 14 bases between them. CDR3 amino acids: CASGWGVGNQPQHF. CDR3 bases: TGTGCCAGTGGTTGGGGGGTCGGCAATCAGCCCCAGCATTTT. Full variable domain (rest looked up from reference TRBV28 and TRBJ1-5): DVKVTQSSRYLVKRTGEKVFLECVQDMDHENMFWYRQDPGLGLRLIYFSYDVKMKEKGDIPEGYSVSREKKERFSLILESASTNQTSMYLCASGWGVGNQPQHFGDGTRLSIL.

V gene TRBV5-6 combines with J gene TRBJ2-7; tentative D call: TRBD1 (6 bases). Germline CDR1 reads SGHDT; CDR2 reads YYEEEE. The CDR3 spans 14 residues. V gave up 4 bases and J gave up 1 base, with 12 bases separating them. The CDR3 loop is CASSLDRTSYEQYF. CDR3 nucleotide sequence: TGTGCCAGCAGCCTAGACAGGACATCCTACGAGCAGTACTTC.

This CDR3 is CASSPGAGGYNEQFF. In DNA form, the CDR3 reads TGTGCCAGTAGTCCCGGAGCGGGGGGATACAATGAGCAGTTCTTC. This chain links TRBV19 with TRBJ2-1, with TRBD2 identical over 9 bases. The junction had 6 bases not matched to a gene; V was cut back by 5 bases and J by 4 bases. CDR3 length equals 15 residues. Germline assignment: CDR1 LNHDA and CDR2 SQIVND (reference sequence).

The chain employs TRBV6-1 and TRBJ2-2; the D is unclear. V lost 7 bases to trimming and J lost 1 base, with 10 bases between them. Germline V gene sequence: CDR1 MNHNS, CDR2 SASEGT. The CDR3 is 14 amino acids. The CDR3 DNA reads as TGTGCCAGCAACCCAGCTGGGAACACCGGGGAGCTGTTTTTT. Translated: CASNPAGNTGELFF.

The gene calls are TRBV28 and TRBJ1-2; no definite D call. Germline values: CDR1 MDHEN, CDR2 SYDVKM. V shed 8 bases and J shed 0 bases, with 13 bases lying between them. CDR3 length: 14 residues. The CDR3 nucleotides are TGTGCCAGCTCGGAAGGGCTTCCTAACTATGGCTACACCTTC. It yields the protein CASSEGLPNYGYTF.

The chain combines TRBV19 with TRBJ1-1; unclear D gene. V gave up 0 bases and J gave up 11 bases, with 13 bases separating them. The CDR3 spans 13 residues. Germline values: CDR1 LNHDA, CDR2 SQIVND (reference sequence). DNA for the CDR3: TGTGCCAGTAGTATAGAGGGCACGGCTGGGGCTTTCTTT. Translated: CASSIEGTAGAFF.

The chain couples TRBV29-1 to TRBJ2-5; 7 bases are a match to TRBD2. The CDR3 runs 14 residues. From germline, CDR1 is SQVTM and CDR2 ANQGSEA. Trimming removed 7 bases from V and 7 bases from J; junction bases left unmatched: 15. CDR3 loop: CSALGLAVDGTQYF. CDR3 in DNA: TGCAGCGCCCTGGGGCTAGCGGTGGACGGGACCCAGTACTTC.